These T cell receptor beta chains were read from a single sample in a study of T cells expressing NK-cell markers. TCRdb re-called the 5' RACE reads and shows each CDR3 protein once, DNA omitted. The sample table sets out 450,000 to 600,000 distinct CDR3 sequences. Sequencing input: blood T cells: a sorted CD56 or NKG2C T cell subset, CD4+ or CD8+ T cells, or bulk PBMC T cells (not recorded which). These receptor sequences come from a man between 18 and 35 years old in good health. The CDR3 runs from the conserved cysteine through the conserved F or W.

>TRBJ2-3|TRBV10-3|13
CAISDGMENTQYF
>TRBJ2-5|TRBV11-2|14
CASSLDWAGETQYF
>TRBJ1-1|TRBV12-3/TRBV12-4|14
CASSPGQRPIEAFF
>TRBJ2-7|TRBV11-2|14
CASSMRRTTYEQYF
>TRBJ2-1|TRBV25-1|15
CASSPPGLEDNEQFF
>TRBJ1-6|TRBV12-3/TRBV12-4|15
CASSSGQGLDSPLHF
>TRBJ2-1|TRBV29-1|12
CSVEVPPSRVFF
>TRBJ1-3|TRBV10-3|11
CAISALNTIYF
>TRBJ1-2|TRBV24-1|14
CATSDLRQGYGYTF
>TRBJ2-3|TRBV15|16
CATSNVRADTTDTQYF
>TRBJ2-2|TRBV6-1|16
CASSQTSGSVAGELFF
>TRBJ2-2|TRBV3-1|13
CASSQSGLGELFF
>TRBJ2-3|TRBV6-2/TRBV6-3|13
CASRAVKPDTQYF
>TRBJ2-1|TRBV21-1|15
CASSRGLAINNEQFF
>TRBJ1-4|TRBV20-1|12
CSAQGTVEKLFF
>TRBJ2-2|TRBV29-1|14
CSVLRDYNTGELFF
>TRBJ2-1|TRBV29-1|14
CSVAGQGVNNEQFF
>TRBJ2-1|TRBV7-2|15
CASSLTSGNGFEQFF
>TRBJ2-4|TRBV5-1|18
CASSLAITVNLAKNIQYF
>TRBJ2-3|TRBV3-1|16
CASSQPGGDFTDTQYF
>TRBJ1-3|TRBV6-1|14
CASTQGVYGNTIYF
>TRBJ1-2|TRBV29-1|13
CSVEDRNSYGYTF
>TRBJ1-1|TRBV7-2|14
CASSDRMGASEAFF
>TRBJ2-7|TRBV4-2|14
CASSQDSQAYEQYF